This TCR beta chain was recovered during a study of kidney transplant recipient with SARS-CoV-2 infection. V dropped 5 bases and J dropped 4 bases, with 23 bases sitting between them. Germline V gene sequence: CDR1 DFQATT, CDR2 SNEGSKA (reference sequence). This CDR3 contains 16 residues. One entry per CDR3 protein results from TCRdb running MiXCR on the reads. The sample includes 200,000 to 300,000 distinct CDR3 sequences, around 30% seen only once; the top ten take more than 6.5%. Note on this clonotype: This sequence may be a read error, since a much larger clone differs from it by one base.

The sequenced sample was a blood sample, obtained at baseline and on day 111 from a kidney transplant recipient. The chain combines TRBV20-1 with TRBJ1-2; D call uncertain. The receptor comes from a male patient in his 30s who had COVID-19 and was a kidney transplant recipient. Some T cells may have originated in the graft donor. The CDR3: CSALRTLFRNTYGYTF. In DNA form, the CDR3 reads TGCAGTGCTCTGCGTACGCTGTTTCGAAATACCTATGGCTACACCTTC.